This TCR beta chain was sequenced for a study of blood T cell repertoires in COVID-19. About the research overall: Whether acute or convalescent, the COVID-19 samples came from the United States, Italy and Spain. T cells, B-cell-depleted T cells, or PBMCs provided the cDNA or gDNA that served as material.

Original processing notes: Quantification of nucleated cells was approximated via reference gene primer amplification. The data were produced by immunoSEQ multiplex PCR, yet TCRdb's version contains in-frame clones alone and is incomplete. That table is the source of V, J and clone size, and D and trimming were worked out from the DNA. This table has tens of thousands of clones, about 86% appearing once. V dropped 0 bases and J dropped 8; count of bases not matched to a gene: 14. This CDR3 has 18 amino acids. CDR1 and CDR2 from the germline V gene are SGHTA and FQGTGA. The V gene is TRBV7-3, the J gene TRBJ2-1; 9 bases agree with TRBD2. The clonotype comes from a man between 65 and 79 years old with active COVID-19. Input material: peripheral blood. CDR3 protein: CASSLTAPLAGVNHEQFF. DNA for the CDR3: TGTGCCAGCAGCTTAACCGCCCCCTTAGCGGGAGTCAATCATGAGCAGTTCTTC.